This TCR beta chain was sequenced during a study of T cell responses to AZD1222 COVID-19 vaccine. Study conclusions and caveats: Repertoires were sampled only after the peak T cell response. Among AZD1222 vaccinees, only 5 to 7 were seropositive at baseline. There were mostly white British donors and more females than males, and clonal diversity was possibly underestimated. Close to half of spike-specific TCRs reportedly recognize unmutated variant regions.

V lost 3 bases, J lost 12 bases, and 7 bases stayed unmatched. The CDR3 is made up of 13 amino acids. The germline V gene has CDR1 LGHNT and CDR2 FRNRAP. TCRdb keeps only in-frame clones here, not all; method: immunoSEQ multiplex PCR. This sample has more than 85,000 clones, with 70% to 90% found just once. Comment on this clone: Its antigen is unidentified.

The sequenced sample was peripheral blood, obtained on day 0 of AZD1222 vaccination. The genes are TRBV12-5 and TRBJ2-1; 8 bases agree with TRBD2. The sequence came from an adult in good health. The CDR3 region is CASGFSGGIGQFF. The CDR3 region has the DNA TGTGCTAGTGGTTTCTCGGGAGGGATCGGGCAGTTCTTC.